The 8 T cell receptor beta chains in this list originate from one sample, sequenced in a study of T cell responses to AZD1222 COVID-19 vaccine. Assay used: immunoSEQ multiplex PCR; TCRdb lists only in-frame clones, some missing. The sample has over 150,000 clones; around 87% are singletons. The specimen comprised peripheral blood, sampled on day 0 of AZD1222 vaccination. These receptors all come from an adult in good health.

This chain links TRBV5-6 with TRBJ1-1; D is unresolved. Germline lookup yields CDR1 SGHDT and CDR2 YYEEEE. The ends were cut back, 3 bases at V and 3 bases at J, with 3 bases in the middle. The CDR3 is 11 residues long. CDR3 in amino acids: CASSSYTEAFF. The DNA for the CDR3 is TGTGCCAGCAGCTCGTACACTGAAGCTTTCTTT.

The CDR3 bases are TGTGCCATCAGTGAGTGGACTAGCGGGGGCTACGGAGACAATGAGCAGTTCTTC. Its protein product is CAISEWTSGGYGDNEQFF. The V gene is TRBV10-3, the J gene TRBJ2-1, with 13 bases matching TRBD2. The CDR3 is 18 amino acids. V lost 1 base to trimming and J lost 5 bases; unmatched junction nucleotides: 8. CDR1 is ENHRY, CDR2 SYGVKD, per germline.

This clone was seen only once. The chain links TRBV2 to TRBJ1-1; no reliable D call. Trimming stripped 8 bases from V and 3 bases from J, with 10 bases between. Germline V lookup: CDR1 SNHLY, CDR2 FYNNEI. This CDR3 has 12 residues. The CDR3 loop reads CASSAWYTEAFF. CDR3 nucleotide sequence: TGTGCCAGCTCTGCCTGGTACACTGAAGCTTTCTTT.

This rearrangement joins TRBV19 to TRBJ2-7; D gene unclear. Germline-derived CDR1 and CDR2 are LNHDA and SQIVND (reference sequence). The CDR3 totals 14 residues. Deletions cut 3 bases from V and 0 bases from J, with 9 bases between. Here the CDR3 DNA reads TGTGCCAGTAGTATCGGCATTAGCTCCTACGAGCAGTACTTC. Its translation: CASSIGISSYEQYF.

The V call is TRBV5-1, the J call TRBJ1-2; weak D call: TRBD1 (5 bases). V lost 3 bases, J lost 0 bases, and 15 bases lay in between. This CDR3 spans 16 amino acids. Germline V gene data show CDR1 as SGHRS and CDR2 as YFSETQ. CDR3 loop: CASSYSVQGSNYGYTF. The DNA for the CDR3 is TGCGCCAGCAGCTATTCCGTGCAGGGCTCTAACTATGGCTACACCTTC. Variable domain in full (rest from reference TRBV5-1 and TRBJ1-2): KAGVTQTPRYLIKTRGQQVTLSCSPISGHRSVSWYQQTPGQGLQFLFEYFSETQRNKGNFPGRFSGRQFSNSRSEMNVSTLELGDSALYLCASSYSVQGSNYGYTFGSGTRLTVV.

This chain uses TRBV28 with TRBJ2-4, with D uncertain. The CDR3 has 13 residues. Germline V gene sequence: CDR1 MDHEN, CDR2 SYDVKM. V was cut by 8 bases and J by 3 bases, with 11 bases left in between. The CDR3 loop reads CASGDRLKNIQYF. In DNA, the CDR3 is TGTGCCAGCGGGGATCGACTCAAAAACATTCAGTACTTC.

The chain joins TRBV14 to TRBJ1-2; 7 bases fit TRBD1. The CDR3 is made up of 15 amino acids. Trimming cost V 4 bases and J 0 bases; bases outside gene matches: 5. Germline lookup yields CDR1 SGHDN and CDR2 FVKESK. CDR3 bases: TGTGCCAGCAGCCGGGTAGGGACAGCTAACTATGGCTACACCTTC. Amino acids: CASSRVGTANYGYTF.

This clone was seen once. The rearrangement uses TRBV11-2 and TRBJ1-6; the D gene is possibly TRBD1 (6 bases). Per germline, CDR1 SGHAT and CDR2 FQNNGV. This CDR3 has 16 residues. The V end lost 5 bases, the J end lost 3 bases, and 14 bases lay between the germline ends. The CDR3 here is CASSGYGQLYNSPLHF. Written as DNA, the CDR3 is TGTGCCAGCAGCGGTTATGGACAGCTCTATAATTCACCCCTCCACTTT.